Shown below are 22 T cell receptor beta chains from a single sample sequenced in a study of human T cells and chemical hapten exposure. Described time point: patch test 2, 6 weeks after DPC sensitization. Treatment meaning: therapeutic diphenylcyclopropenone sensitization with weekly scalp DPC. MiXCR, applied by TCRdb to the RACE reads, yields one record per CDR3 protein. The sample includes about 100,000 distinct CDR3 sequences, approximately 10% of them seen just once. The sequenced sample was whole blood, obtained in connection with sensitization to the hapten diphenylcyclopropenone (DPC). Receptor source: a middle-aged woman with alopecia areata. Some clones in this sample may be carry-over from other donors' samples.

This clonotype was seen many times. The rearrangement uses TRBV7-2 and TRBJ2-5, with TRBD2 identical over 11 bases. Losses at the gene ends were 1 base for V and 3 bases for J; bases not matched to a gene: 4. This CDR3 contains 16 residues. CDR1 is SGHTA and CDR2 is FQGNSA in the germline V gene. The CDR3 is CASSLGWGLAEETQYF. Written as DNA, the CDR3 is TGTGCCAGCAGCTTAGGATGGGGACTAGCGGAAGAGACCCAGTACTTC.

In its sample, this clonotype was seen many times. This sequence joins TRBV28 and TRBJ2-7; 11 bases agree with TRBD2. Germline V gives CDR1 MDHEN, CDR2 SYDVKM. V gave up 6 bases and J gave up 4 bases; unmatched junction bases: 5. This CDR3 has 14 amino acids. CDR3 nucleotide sequence: TGTGCCAGCAGAGCCGGGACTAGCGGATACGAGCAGTACTTC. Translated: CASRAGTSGYEQYF.

V is TRBV7-8 and J is TRBJ2-1; tentative D call: TRBD1 (6 bases). Trimming left V 8 bases short and J 0 bases short, with 17 bases between. CDR3 length: 16 residues. The germline CDR1 and CDR2 sequences are SGHVS and FQNEAQ. The CDR3 region has the DNA TGTGCCAGCCGTATTACTGCGGACAGCTCCTACAATGAGCAGTTCTTC. Its protein product is CASRITADSSYNEQFF.

This clonotype was detected ten times or more. The chain uses TRBV12-5 and TRBJ1-1; no reliable D call. Trimming removed 6 bases at V and 0 bases at J, with 8 bases between. Germline V lookup: CDR1 LGHNT, CDR2 FRNRAP. The CDR3 is 13 amino acids. The CDR3 protein is CASGAGLNTEAFF. Here the CDR3 DNA reads TGTGCTAGTGGGGCTGGCCTGAACACTGAAGCTTTCTTT. Variable domain in full (rest from reference TRBV12-5 and TRBJ1-1): DARVTQTPRHKVTEMGQEVTMRCQPILGHNTVFWYRQTMMQGLELLAYFRNRAPLDDSGMPKDRFSAEMPDATLATLKIQPSEPRDSAVYFCASGAGLNTEAFFGQGTRLTVV.

In this sample, this clonotype turned up many times. The genes are TRBV12-3 or TRBV12-4 and TRBJ2-1, with 7 bases aligning to TRBD1. The CDR3 is 16 amino acids. V lost 5 bases to trimming and J lost 0 bases; unmatched junction nucleotides: 7. CDR3 nucleotide sequence: TGTGCCAGCAGTCCCCCGGGACAGAGCTCCTACAATGAGCAGTTCTTC. It yields the protein CASSPPGQSSYNEQFF.

V is TRBV20-1 and J is TRBJ2-5; unclear D gene. The CDR3 loop spans 12 amino acids. V was trimmed by 6 bases and J by 7 bases, leaving 15 bases between them. Germline V gene lookup returns CDR1 DFQATT and CDR2 SNEGSKA (reference sequence). The CDR3 region has the DNA TGCAGTGCAGATCAGAGGTTGGTGACCCAGTACTTC. Translated, it gives CSADQRLVTQYF.

This clonotype appeared many times. J is TRBJ2-1 and V is TRBV7-3, with D perhaps TRBD2 (6 bases). There are 14 residues in the CDR3. Germline V gives CDR1 SGHTA, CDR2 FQGTGA. The V gene lost 2 bases and the J gene lost 10 bases, with 15 bases spanning the gap. The CDR3 sequence is CASSLSLGAGEQFF. The CDR3 DNA reads TGTGCCAGCAGCTTATCCCTAGGGGCGGGGGAGCAGTTCTTC.

This clonotype was counted many times. The V and J genes are TRBV16 and TRBJ2-7; D gene uncertain. The germline V gene encodes CDR1 KGHSY and CDR2 FQNENV. V was trimmed by 0 bases and J by 1 base, leaving 7 bases between them. This CDR3 comprises 14 residues. The CDR3 DNA sequence: TGTGCCAGCAGCCAATCGGTGGCGTCCTACGAGCAGTACTTC. It is translated as CASSQSVASYEQYF.

In its sample, this clonotype was seen many times. The genes are TRBV4-2 and TRBJ1-1; D is unresolved. This CDR3 contains 14 residues. Trimming removed 0 bases at V and 6 bases at J, with 11 bases between. Germline loops: CDR1 LGHNA, CDR2 YNFKEQ. Written as DNA, the CDR3 is TGTGCCAGCAGCCAAGATACCAGTGTTGCTGAAGCTTTCTTT. Translating gives CASSQDTSVAEAFF.

This clonotype was found a few times. The chain carries TRBV7-9 and TRBJ2-7, with 8 bases identical to TRBD1. V was clipped by 5 bases and J by 3 bases; unmatched bases: 9. Per germline, CDR1 SEHNR and CDR2 FQNEAQ (reference sequence). This CDR3 has 15 amino acids. CDR3 loop: CASSPGPGGNYEQYF. The CDR3 DNA sequence: TGTGCCAGCAGCCCAGGGCCAGGGGGCAACTACGAGCAGTACTTC.

This chain uses TRBV6-1 with TRBJ2-3; either TRBD1 or TRBD2 may supply D (6 bases each). The germline V gene has CDR1 MNHNS and CDR2 SASEGT. The V end lost 7 bases, the J end lost 5 bases, and 19 bases lay between the germline ends. This CDR3 has 15 amino acids. In DNA form, the CDR3 reads TGTGCCAGCACCCTCCCGAGGGGGGCCGGAGATACGCAGTATTTT. Translating it yields CASTLPRGAGDTQYF.

The table lists this clonotype with many counts. The chain couples TRBV11-2 to TRBJ1-2; no firm D call. The CDR3 runs to 14 residues. Looked up from germline, CDR1 is SGHAT and CDR2 is FQNNGV. Trimming cost V 4 bases and J 4 bases, with 13 bases left between them. The CDR3 region is CASSSRVNGYGYTF. CDR3 coding DNA: TGTGCCAGCAGCTCCCGTGTTAACGGCTATGGCTACACCTTC.

The table lists this clonotype with a few counts. The chain is built from TRBV20-1 and TRBJ1-1; no reliable D call. Germline assignment: CDR1 DFQATT and CDR2 SNEGSKA (reference sequence). The CDR3 is 13 amino acids. V lost 0 bases to trimming and J lost 1 base, with 6 bases between them. As DNA, the CDR3 is TGCAGTGCTAGAGAGGACCCGAACACTGAAGCTTTCTTT. Its protein is CSAREDPNTEAFF.

This clonotype has at least ten counts. The chain couples TRBV11-2 to TRBJ2-2, with D perhaps matching TRBD2 (6 bases). Germline V gene data show CDR1 as SGHAT and CDR2 as FQNNGV. The germline V and J ends were trimmed by 2 bases and 4 bases, with 14 bases remaining between them. The CDR3 is 16 amino acids. The CDR3 DNA is TGTGCCAGCAGCTTAAGGTTGGCGGGGTCCACCGGGGAGCTGTTTTTT. This encodes CASSLRLAGSTGELFF.

A word on this clonotype: A much larger clone differs from this one at a single base, so this may be a read error. The V gene is TRBV4-2, the J gene TRBJ2-3, with TRBD2 identical over 10 bases. Trimming at V came to 4 bases and at J to 2 bases, leaving 3 bases not matched to a gene. In germline, CDR1 is LGHNA, CDR2 YNFKEQ. The CDR3 consists of 15 residues. The CDR3 here is CASSRGLAVTDTQYF. The CDR3 nucleotides read TGTGCCAGCAGCCGCGGACTAGCGGTCACAGATACGCAGTATTTT.

The sample holds a few counts of this clonotype. V and J are TRBV30 and TRBJ1-6; TRBD1 agrees at 7 bases. The CDR3 extends over 14 amino acids. CDR1 and CDR2 from the germline V gene are GTSNPN and SVGIG (reference sequence). V shed 0 bases and J 7 bases; nucleotides not matched to a gene: 3. CDR3 residues: CAWSVVRGNSPLHF. For the CDR3, the DNA is TGTGCCTGGAGTGTGGTCAGGGGGAATTCACCCCTCCACTTT.

This clonotype has at least ten counts. This chain joins TRBV3-1 and TRBJ1-1; TRBD1 agrees at 9 bases. The germline V gene encodes CDR1 LGHDT and CDR2 YNNKEL (reference sequence). V was clipped by 3 bases and J by 4 bases; unmatched bases: 6. The CDR3 contains 15 residues. The DNA of the CDR3 is TGTGCCAGCAGCCAGAGAGGGACAGGGCCCACTGAAGCTTTCTTT. Translated, it gives CASSQRGTGPTEAFF.

This clonotype was recorded at least ten times. The chain is built from TRBV7-9 and TRBJ1-2; possibly TRBD1 for D (5 bases). The V end was cut by 5 bases, the J end by 12 bases, with 16 bases between. There are 12 residues in the CDR3. The germline gives CDR1 SEHNR, CDR2 FQNEAQ (reference sequence). The CDR3 protein is CASSHAKGANTF. The CDR3 coding sequence is TGTGCCAGCAGCCACGCGAAAGGGGCTAACACCTTC. Full variable domain (outside the CDR3, taken from reference TRBV7-9 and TRBJ1-2): DTGVSQNPRHKITKRGQNVTFRCDPISEHNRLYWYRQTLGQGPEFLTYFQNEAQLEKSRLLSDRFSAERPKGSFSTLEIQRTEQGDSAMYLCASSHAKGANTFGSGTRLTVV.

This clonotype has a count of ten or more. V usage is TRBV28 and J usage is TRBJ2-4, with 7 nucleotides matching TRBD2. This CDR3 region has 18 residues. In germline, CDR1 is MDHEN, CDR2 SYDVKM. The V segment lost 4 bases and the J segment 0 bases; nucleotides outside the gene matches: 12. CDR3 nucleotide sequence: TGTGCCAGCAGTTCCCTGATCTGGGAGGGCCCAGCCAAAAACATTCAGTACTTC. It specifies CASSSLIWEGPAKNIQYF.

This clonotype was seen many times. This sequence joins TRBV12-3 or TRBV12-4 and TRBJ2-5; D might be TRBD1 (5 bases). This CDR3 is 15 amino acids long. V was clipped by 7 bases and J by 1 base, with 16 bases between them. CDR3 bases: TGTGCCAGCACCGGTCGACAGCACTTCCAAGAGACCCAGTACTTC. It encodes CASTGRQHFQETQYF.

This clonotype was counted between two and nine times. This chain uses TRBV25-1 with TRBJ2-5, with D possibly being TRBD1 or TRBD2 (5 bases each). This CDR3 region has 12 residues. CDR1 is MGHDK, CDR2 SYGVNS, per germline. V was trimmed by 3 bases and J by 7 bases, leaving 9 bases between them. This chain's CDR3 is CASSDGARTQYF. The CDR3 DNA reads TGTGCCAGCAGTGACGGGGCTAGGACCCAGTACTTC. The full variable domain, its missing parts supplied by reference TRBV25-1 and TRBJ2-5, is EADIYQTPRYLVIGTGKKITLECSQTMGHDKMYWYQQDPGMELHLIHYSYGVNSTEKGDLSSESTVSRIRTEHFPLTLESARPSHTSQYLCASSDGARTQYFGPGTRLLVL.

This clonotype was seen at least ten times. Germline is not matched at one junction end, which may reflect a read error. CDR3 amino acids: CASSQGQFSENTIYF. The CDR3 DNA reads TGTGCCAGCTCACAGGGACAGTTCTCTGAAAACACCATATATTTT. V and J are TRBV18 and TRBJ1-3, with 7 bases lining up with TRBD1. The CDR3 runs 15 residues. Germline values: CDR1 KGHSH, CDR2 LQKENI. The variable domain in full, completed from reference TRBV18 and TRBJ1-3, reads NAGVMQNPRHLVRRRGQEARLRCSPMKGHSHVYWYRQLPEEGLKFMVYLQKENIIDESGMPKERFSAEFPKEGPSILRIQQVVRGDSAAYFCASSQGQFSENTIYFGEGSWLTVV.